This T cell receptor (beta chain) was captured in a study of T cells expressing NK-cell markers. Overall study: TCR beta repertoires came from sorted CD3+CD56+NKG2C+, CD3+CD56+NKG2C- and CD3+CD56-NKG2C+ T cells. The study, taken as a whole, reports: Also leading the CD3+CD56-NKG2C+ fraction in a few donors were these clonotypes.

The CDR3 runs to 14 residues. Germline values: CDR1 SGDLS, CDR2 YYNGEE. cDNA encoding TCR beta was synthesized via 5'RACE template switching incorporating UMIs. TCRdb processed the 5' RACE reads again and assigns one entry to each CDR3 protein, with no DNA. Listed are around 100,000 distinct CDR3 sequences; under 20% falls within the top ten. As concerns this clonotype: What it recognizes is unknown.

The chain has TRBV9 and TRBJ2-5; TCRdb's D gene call, TRBD1, goes unchecked for lack of DNA. Sequencing was done on a sample of blood T cells: a sorted CD56 or NKG2C T cell subset, CD4+ or CD8+ T cells, or bulk PBMC T cells (not recorded which). The sequence was obtained from a woman aged 18 to 75 in good health. The CDR3 loop reads CASSVEDREETQYF.